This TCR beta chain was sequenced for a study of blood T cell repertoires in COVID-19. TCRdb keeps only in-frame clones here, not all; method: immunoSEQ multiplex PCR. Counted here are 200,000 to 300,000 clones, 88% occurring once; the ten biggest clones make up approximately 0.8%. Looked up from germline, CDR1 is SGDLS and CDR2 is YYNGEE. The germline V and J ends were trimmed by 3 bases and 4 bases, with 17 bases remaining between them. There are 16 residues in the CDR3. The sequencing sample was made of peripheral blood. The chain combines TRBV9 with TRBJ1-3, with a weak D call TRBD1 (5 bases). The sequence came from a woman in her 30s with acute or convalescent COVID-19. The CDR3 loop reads CASSETPGGSGNTIYF. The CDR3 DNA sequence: TGTGCCAGCAGCGAGACCCCGGGGGGATCGGGAAACACCATATATTTT.